This T cell receptor beta chain was documented in a study of T cells after yellow fever vaccination. Overall study: For low cell numbers, libraries were made with SMART-Seq v4 Ultra Low Input. General study results and limits: Repertoires sorted by FACS could include abundant clonotypes that are contaminants from the bulk population. A small share of clonotypes appeared in both CD4 and CD8 compartments.

V was pared by 5 bases and J by 4 bases, with 11 bases of the junction left unmatched. Germline CDR1 is SEHNR and CDR2 is FQNEAQ (reference sequence). The CDR3 runs 15 residues. The sample holds a few counts of this clonotype. Its antigen remains unidentified. Generation of TCR cDNA used 5'RACE template switching (which added a universal primer site and UMIs). TCRdb analysed the 5' RACE reads with MiXCR anew, one entry per CDR3 protein. This table has 310,000 or so distinct CDR3 sequences, around 6.8% appearing once. The TCR was taken from a man in his late teens or twenties who received the YFV17D yellow fever vaccine. This chain uses TRBV7-9 with TRBJ2-7, with TRBD2 matching over 7 bases. The sequencing used PBMCs, collected approximately 47 days after the first yellow fever vaccination. The CDR3 sequence: CASSPLGGSGYEQYF. CDR3 nucleotide sequence: TGTGCCAGCAGCCCCCTCGGGGGGAGCGGGTACGAGCAGTACTTC.